This TCR beta chain originates from a study of Graves' ophthalmopathy and Graves' hyperthyroidism. Researchers took RNA transcripts and amplified TCR beta CDR3 regions from them. Second-round multiplex PCR came after first-round RT-PCR with HTBI primers. TCRdb re-derived calls from the multiplex PCR reads in MiXCR, one entry per CDR3 protein. This sample has under 800,000 distinct CDR3 sequences, with 20% to 25% found just once. Study results and caveats: Sensitivity of approximately 66% and specificity of less than 85% were achieved by the model that predicted ophthalmopathy progression.

Isolation of PBMCs was performed using over 8 ml of fresh peripheral blood. After removal of 5 bases from V and 3 bases from J, the junction contained 17 bases not matched to a gene. Germline V gene data show CDR1 as MNHEY and CDR2 as SVGEGT. CDR3 length: 18 amino acids. Concerning this clonotype itself: The antigen is unknown.

The source is a woman aged 18-29 years with stable Graves' hyperthyroidism. Some clones in this sample may be carry-over from other donors' samples. The sample consisted of peripheral blood. The chain recombines TRBV6-2 or TRBV6-3 with TRBJ2-7, with 9 bases that match TRBD1. In DNA, the CDR3 is TGTGCCAGCAGTCCCCGGGACAGGGCTAGCCTAGGGATCTACGAGCAGTACTTC. It codes for CASSPRDRASLGIYEQYF.